The clone carrying this TCR beta chain was observed once. The sample originates from a study of CD8 T cells in Susac syndrome. Random hexamers were used to reverse transcribe the RNA input (0.5 to 1 ug). TCRdb recomputed calls from the immunoSEQ multiplex PCR reads with MiXCR, one row per CDR3 protein. The sample consists of more than 250,000 distinct CDR3 sequences, around 90% of them appearing once. This receptor was taken from a human donor with multiple sclerosis. Sequencing used CD4+ T cells from PBMCs.

In DNA, the CDR3 is TGCAGCGTCCGGGACAAGACGGGGCGAGGGACCCAGTACTTC. It yields the protein CSVRDKTGRGTQYF. The chain uses TRBV29-1 and TRBJ2-5; possible D gene TRBD1, 6 bases. The V end lost 6 bases, the J end lost 7 bases, and 21 bases lay between the germline ends. CDR3 length equals 14 residues. Germline values: CDR1 SQVTM, CDR2 ANQGSEA.